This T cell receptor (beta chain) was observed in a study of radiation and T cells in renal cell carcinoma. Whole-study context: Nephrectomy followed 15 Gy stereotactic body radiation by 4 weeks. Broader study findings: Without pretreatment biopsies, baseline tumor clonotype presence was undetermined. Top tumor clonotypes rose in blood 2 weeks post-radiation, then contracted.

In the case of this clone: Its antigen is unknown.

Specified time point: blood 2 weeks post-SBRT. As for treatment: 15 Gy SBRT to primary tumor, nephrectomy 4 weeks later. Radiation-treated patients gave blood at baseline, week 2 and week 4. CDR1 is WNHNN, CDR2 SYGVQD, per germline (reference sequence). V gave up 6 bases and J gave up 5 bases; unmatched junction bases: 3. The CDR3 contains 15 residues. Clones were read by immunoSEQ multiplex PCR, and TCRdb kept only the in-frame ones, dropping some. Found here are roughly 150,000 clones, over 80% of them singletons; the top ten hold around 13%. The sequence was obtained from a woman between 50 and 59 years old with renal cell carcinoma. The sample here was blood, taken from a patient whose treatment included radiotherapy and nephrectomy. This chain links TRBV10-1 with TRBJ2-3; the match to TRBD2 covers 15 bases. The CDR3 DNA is TGCGCCAGCAGCAGGGGACTAGCGGGGGGAGATACGCAGTATTTT. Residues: CASSRGLAGGDTQYF.